These T cell receptor beta chains were read from a single sample in a study of blood T cell repertoires in COVID-19. Measured with immunoSEQ multiplex PCR; TCRdb has only the in-frame clones, and not every one. The sample holds under 200,000 clones, 70% to 90% seen once. The sequenced sample consisted of peripheral blood. These receptors were obtained from a man aged 45-65 years with active or convalescent COVID-19. CDR3s include the opening cysteine and the closing phenylalanine or tryptophan. The D gene is left open where the match is weak. The listing skips clone size in some rows; elsewhere it reads once, few, many or a size class.

-	TRBV4-1	TRBJ1-2	-	CASSQGLGANYGYTF	TGCGCCAGCAGCCAAGGGCTAGGAGCTAACTATGGCTACACCTTC
-	TRBV11-2	TRBJ1-1	-	CASSLDVRDTEAFF	TGTGCCAGCAGCTTAGACGTCAGGGACACTGAAGCTTTCTTT
-	TRBV5-1	TRBJ1-2	TRBD1	CASSLSATGSGYTF	TGCGCCAGCAGCTTATCTGCGACAGGGAGCGGCTACACCTTC
once	TRBV6-5	TRBJ2-1	-	CASRLGTYNEQFF	TGTGCCAGCAGACTTGGGACATACAATGAGCAGTTCTTC
few	TRBV12-3/TRBV12-4	TRBJ2-2	-	CASRSLNTGELFF	TGTGCCAGCAGGTCGTTAAACACCGGGGAGCTGTTTTTT
-	TRBV4-3	TRBJ1-3	-	CASSLGGASGNTIYF	TGCGCCAGCAGCCTGGGCGGGGCCTCTGGAAACACCATATATTTT
-	TRBV5-1	TRBJ2-5	-	CASSLASRGETQYF	TGCGCCAGCAGCTTGGCCTCCCGGGGGGAGACCCAGTACTTC
-	TRBV7-2	TRBJ2-7	TRBD1	CASSYRGQYEQYF	TGTGCCAGCAGCTACAGGGGGCAATACGAGCAGTACTTC
-	TRBV9	TRBJ2-5	TRBD2	CASSANLAEETQYF	TGTGCCAGCAGCGCCAATCTAGCGGAAGAGACCCAGTACTTC
-	TRBV6-5	TRBJ1-5	-	CASSYSPRVEWPQHF	TGTGCCAGCAGTTACTCCCCCAGGGTGGAATGGCCCCAGCATTTT
-	TRBV19	TRBJ2-7	-	CASSNWGHEQYF	TGTGCCAGTAGTAACTGGGGCCACGAGCAGTACTTC
-	TRBV4-1	TRBJ2-3	-	CASSLLRQGGTDTQYF	TGCGCCAGCAGCCTTTTACGGCAGGGGGGAACAGATACGCAGTATTTT
-	TRBV18	TRBJ1-1	-	CASSPLQGNTEAFF	TGTGCCAGCTCACCGCTACAGGGGAACACTGAAGCTTTCTTT
-	TRBV19	TRBJ1-5	TRBD1	CASSADRRGNQPQHF	TGTGCCAGTAGTGCGGACAGGCGAGGCAATCAGCCCCAGCATTTT
-	TRBV9	TRBJ1-1	TRBD1	CASSAFGTGMNTEAFF	TGTGCCAGCAGCGCCTTTGGGACAGGAATGAACACTGAAGCTTTCTTT
-	TRBV28	TRBJ1-2	-	CASSYRPGGFNYGYTF	TGTGCCAGCAGTTACCGTCCGGGGGGTTTTAACTATGGCTACACCTTC
-	TRBV5-1	TRBJ2-7	-	CASSLGGEIYEQYF	TGCGCCAGCAGCTTGGGCGGGGAAATCTACGAGCAGTACTTC
-	TRBV20-1	TRBJ2-3	-	CSAHRADTQYF	TGCAGTGCCCACCGGGCAGATACGCAGTATTTT
few	TRBV14	TRBJ2-5	-	CASSLPSQETQYF	TGTGCCAGCAGCCTTCCTTCCCAAGAGACCCAGTACTTC
-	TRBV5-6	TRBJ2-5	-	CASSLAPQSGETQYF	TGTGCCAGCAGCTTGGCCCCTCAATCGGGGGAGACCCAGTACTTC
-	TRBV5-1	TRBJ2-3	-	CASSLDGTSTDTQYF	TGCGCCAGCAGCTTGGACGGGACTTCCACAGATACGCAGTATTTT
-	TRBV9	TRBJ2-3	TRBD2	CASSVGLAGGADTQYF	TGTGCCAGCAGCGTAGGACTAGCGGGGGGTGCAGATACGCAGTATTTT
-	TRBV6-5	TRBJ1-2	-	CASSYSTVYGYTF	TGTGCCAGCAGTTACTCGACAGTCTATGGCTACACCTTC
-	TRBV5-4	TRBJ2-1	TRBD1	CASSPGQGAGEQFF	TGTGCCAGCAGCCCCGGACAGGGAGCAGGTGAGCAGTTCTTC
-	TRBV14	TRBJ1-1	-	CASTTENTEAFF	TGTGCCAGCACGACAGAGAACACTGAAGCTTTCTTT